Following are 27 T cell receptor beta chains from one sample sequenced in a study of CD8 T cells in ankylosing spondylitis. TCRdb re-called the 5' RACE reads through MiXCR, storing one row per CDR3 protein. This repertoire shows 250,000 or so distinct CDR3 sequences, about 24% found once; its top ten account for over 0.55%. The sample was blood, either unsorted or a sorted T cell fraction (not recorded which). These receptors were collected from a male donor with ankylosing spondylitis or in good health (not recorded which).

The chain employs TRBV20-1 and TRBJ2-7; D perhaps matches TRBD1 (6 bases). CDR3 length: 13 residues. Germline V gives CDR1 DFQATT, CDR2 SNEGSKA (reference sequence). Trimming cost V 4 bases and J 3 bases, with 13 bases left between them. Here the CDR3 reads CSAITGRNYEQYF. The CDR3 DNA reads TGCAGTGCTATAACAGGGCGCAACTACGAGCAGTACTTC.

Many counts were recorded for this clonotype. The V and J genes are TRBV12-3 or TRBV12-4 and TRBJ1-3; TRBD1 might be the D (5 bases). V lost 8 bases, J lost 2 bases, and 13 bases lay in between. The length of the CDR3 is 14 residues. The CDR3 region is CASVRGVAGNTIYF. CDR3 DNA sequence: TGTGCCAGCGTCCGAGGGGTTGCTGGAAACACCATATATTTT.

The rearrangement links TRBV27 to TRBJ2-3, with 10 positions matching TRBD2. Germline trimming cut 4 bases from V and 1 base from J; bases unmatched to any gene: 5. Per germline, CDR1 MNHEY and CDR2 SMNVEV (reference sequence). This CDR3 region has 16 residues. CDR3: CASSSLAGDRTDTQYF. The DNA for the CDR3 is TGTGCCAGCAGTTCCCTAGCGGGGGACCGCACAGATACGCAGTATTTT.

This clonotype was seen a handful of times. The CDR3 reads CSATTGTGDDEQYF. The CDR3, as DNA: TGCAGTGCTACGACCGGGACAGGGGATGACGAGCAGTACTTC. The chain links TRBV20-1 to TRBJ2-7, with 10 bases that match TRBD1. This CDR3 spans 14 amino acids. V shed 4 bases and J 5 bases; nucleotides not matched to a gene: 8. Germline V gene data show CDR1 as DFQATT and CDR2 as SNEGSKA (reference sequence).

This clonotype was counted only a few times. The chain carries TRBV5-4 and TRBJ1-1; no firm D call. The CDR3 loop spans 13 amino acids. Trimming shortened V by 4 bases and J by 0 bases, and 7 bases separated the two germline ends. CDR1 is SGHNT and CDR2 is YYREEE in the germline V gene (reference sequence). CDR3 in DNA: TGTGCCAGCAGCAAACAGATGAACACTGAAGCTTTCTTT. This gives the protein CASSKQMNTEAFF.

V gene TRBV15 combines with J gene TRBJ1-5; the match to TRBD1 covers 9 bases. The germline V gene has CDR1 LNHNV and CDR2 YYDKDF (reference sequence). CDR3 size: 17 residues. With V trimmed by 1 base and J by 0 bases, 4 bases remained unmatched. DNA for the CDR3: TGTGCCACCAGCAGAGGCGACAGGGGGTATAGCAATCAGCCCCAGCATTTT. This gives the protein CATSRGDRGYSNQPQHF.

The chain carries TRBV20-1 and TRBJ2-7; D unclear. Germline loops: CDR1 DFQATT, CDR2 SNEGSKA (reference sequence). V was trimmed by 6 bases and J by 3 bases, leaving 9 bases between them. The CDR3 has 11 residues. For the CDR3, the DNA is TGCAGTGCCAGCCACGGCTACGAGCAGTACTTC. Its translation is CSASHGYEQYF.

This clonotype has ten or more counts. The chain links TRBV10-3 to TRBJ2-5; 7 bases agree with TRBD2. Trimming took 6 bases from V and 1 from J; bases not matched to a gene: 11. The CDR3 extends over 16 amino acids. CDR1 is ENHRY, CDR2 SYGVKD, per germline. The DNA of the CDR3 is TGTGCCATCAGCCCTACGCCTAGCGGACCCCAAGAGACCCAGTACTTC. Its translation: CAISPTPSGPQETQYF.

In this sample, this clonotype turned up a few times. This chain connects TRBV20-1 to TRBJ2-5, with 8 bases identical to TRBD2. Germline V gives CDR1 DFQATT, CDR2 SNEGSKA (reference sequence). V was pared by 4 bases and J by 5 bases, with 9 bases of the junction left unmatched. This CDR3 region has 14 residues. CDR3: CSAIPGGPGETQYF. The CDR3 bases are TGCAGTGCTATTCCGGGGGGGCCGGGGGAGACCCAGTACTTC.

In this sample, this clonotype turned up a few times. The J gene is TRBJ2-1, the V gene TRBV29-1, with 9 positions matching TRBD1. Germline CDR1 is SQVTM and CDR2 is ANQGSEA. This CDR3 is 14 amino acids long. V shed 7 bases and J 2 bases; nucleotides not matched to a gene: 6. The CDR3 nucleotides read TGCAGCGCTGGACAGGGGTCGACCTACAATGAGCAGTTCTTC. This gives the protein CSAGQGSTYNEQFF.

This chain connects TRBV20-1 to TRBJ2-7; 12 nucleotides align to TRBD1. V trimming: 1 base; J trimming: 4 bases; junction bases outside the gene matches: 5. The CDR3 has 15 amino acids. The germline V gene has CDR1 DFQATT and CDR2 SNEGSKA (reference sequence). CDR3 loop: CSARVKGQGAYEQYF. In nucleotides, the CDR3 is TGCAGTGCTAGAGTTAAGGGACAGGGGGCTTACGAGCAGTACTTC.

This clonotype has ten or more counts. The chain combines TRBV12-3 or TRBV12-4 with TRBJ2-1; maybe TRBD2 (5 bases). This CDR3 comprises 14 residues. Trimming removed 5 bases from V and 5 bases from J, with 13 bases in between. This CDR3 is CASSAHRGDNEQFF. In DNA form, the CDR3 reads TGTGCCAGCAGTGCCCACCGGGGTGACAATGAGCAGTTCTTC.

V and J are TRBV5-1 and TRBJ2-5; D is possibly TRBD1 (6 bases). This CDR3 has 13 residues. Trimming pared 5 bases from V and 0 bases from J, leaving 8 bases between. From germline, CDR1 is SGHRS and CDR2 YFSETQ. CDR3 DNA sequence: TGCGCCAGCAGACGGGACAACCAAGAGACCCAGTACTTC. Encoded protein: CASRRDNQETQYF. The entire variable domain, with the rest obtained from reference TRBV5-1 and TRBJ2-5, is as follows: KAGVTQTPRYLIKTRGQQVTLSCSPISGHRSVSWYQQTPGQGLQFLFEYFSETQRNKGNFPGRFSGRQFSNSRSEMNVSTLELGDSALYLCASRRDNQETQYFGPGTRLLVL.

In this sample, this clonotype turned up many times. V and J are TRBV3-1 and TRBJ2-5; no reliable D call. Looked up from germline, CDR1 is LGHDT and CDR2 is YNNKEL (reference sequence). Trimming pared 4 bases from V and 5 bases from J, leaving 8 bases between. This CDR3 is built from 12 residues. CDR3 bases: TGTGCCAGCAGCCCAAGGCGGGAGACCCAGTACTTC. Its translation is CASSPRRETQYF.

The chain is built from TRBV20-1 and TRBJ2-1; D is possibly TRBD1 (6 bases). The CDR3 is 15 residues long. Germline V lookup: CDR1 DFQATT, CDR2 SNEGSKA (reference sequence). Trimming removed 1 base from V and 6 bases from J, with 16 bases in between. This chain's CDR3 is CSARGAAGVFNEQFF. The DNA of the CDR3 is TGCAGTGCTAGAGGCGCGGCAGGGGTCTTCAATGAGCAGTTCTTC.

This clonotype was counted at least ten times. In nucleotides, the CDR3 is TGTGCCAGCTCATACAGCTGGGCTAGATGGGGGAGCAGCTCCTACGAGCAGTACTTC. Encoded protein: CASSYSWARWGSSSYEQYF. V is TRBV28 and J is TRBJ2-7, with D possibly called TRBD1 or TRBD2 (5 bases each). The length of the CDR3 is 19 residues. The germline CDR1 and CDR2 sequences are MDHEN and SYDVKM. The germline V and J ends were trimmed by 8 bases and 0 bases, with 29 bases remaining between them.

The sample holds a few counts of this clonotype. The chain has TRBV12-3 or TRBV12-4 and TRBJ2-7, with 10 bases lining up with TRBD1. V lost 4 bases to trimming and J lost 4 bases; unmatched junction nucleotides: 10. The CDR3 covers 16 residues. CDR3 nucleotide sequence: TGTGCCAGCAGTTCGGGACAGGGGCCTGTTGGGTACGAGCAGTACTTC. This gives the protein CASSSGQGPVGYEQYF.

This clonotype was observed a few times. The chain uses TRBV12-3 or TRBV12-4 and TRBJ2-5, with TRBD1 matching over 12 bases. The CDR3 contains 16 residues. Germline trimming cut 6 bases from V and 5 bases from J; bases unmatched to any gene: 10. This chain's CDR3 is CASSPSGQGARETQYF. CDR3 sequence (DNA): TGTGCCAGCAGCCCCTCGGGACAGGGGGCAAGGGAGACCCAGTACTTC.

The rearrangement uses TRBV14 and TRBJ2-1, with TRBD2 matching over 7 bases. This CDR3 is built from 17 residues. CDR1 is SGHDN and CDR2 is FVKESK in the germline V gene. With V trimmed by 1 base and J by 0 bases, 6 bases remained unmatched. CDR3 region: CASSQGLGRGSYNEQFF. As DNA, the CDR3 is TGTGCCAGCAGCCAAGGACTGGGGAGGGGCTCCTACAATGAGCAGTTCTTC. The whole variable domain, filled in from reference TRBV14 and TRBJ2-1, reads EAGVTQFPSHSVIEKGQTVTLRCDPISGHDNLYWYRRVMGKEIKFLLHFVKESKQDESGMPNNRFLAERTGGTYSTLKVQPAELEDSGVYFCASSQGLGRGSYNEQFFGPGTRLTVL.

The chain links TRBV12-3 or TRBV12-4 to TRBJ2-5, with D perhaps TRBD2 (6 bases). CDR3 length: 13 residues. V lost 5 bases and J lost 4, with 11 bases in between. The chain's CDR3 is CASSGGRLETQYF. The CDR3 DNA is TGTGCCAGCAGTGGAGGGAGGTTAGAGACCCAGTACTTC.

This chain connects TRBV20-1 to TRBJ2-5; a weak D match, TRBD2 (7 bases). This CDR3 spans 16 amino acids. Germline V gives CDR1 DFQATT, CDR2 SNEGSKA (reference sequence). The V end was cut by 2 bases, the J end by 5 bases, with 21 bases between. In DNA, the CDR3 is TGCAGTGCTAGAAGTACAGGGAGGGGGGTTATGGAGACCCAGTACTTC. Translating it yields CSARSTGRGVMETQYF.

The chain employs TRBV6-5 and TRBJ1-6, with unresolved D. The CDR3 loop spans 14 amino acids. V was pared by 3 bases and J by 10 bases, with 13 bases between. The germline V gene encodes CDR1 MNHEY and CDR2 SVGAGI. As DNA, the CDR3 is TGTGCCAGCAGTTATTACCGTCTAAACTCACCCCTCCACTTT. Translated, it gives CASSYYRLNSPLHF.

This clonotype appeared a few times. The V and J genes are TRBV20-1 and TRBJ2-5; D is unresolved. CDR3 size: 12 residues. Germline loops: CDR1 DFQATT, CDR2 SNEGSKA (reference sequence). The germline V and J ends were trimmed by 5 bases and 0 bases, with 7 bases remaining between them. CDR3 coding DNA: TGCAGTGCTGGCCCAAACCAAGAGACCCAGTACTTC. Translating it yields CSAGPNQETQYF.

This sequence joins TRBV20-1 and TRBJ1-1; 8 nucleotides line up with TRBD1. The CDR3 is made up of 16 amino acids. Germline-derived CDR1 and CDR2 are DFQATT and SNEGSKA (reference sequence). The junction had 10 bases not matched to a gene; V was cut back by 0 bases and J by 4 bases. CDR3 sequence reads: CSARDSDRGFGTEAFF. The DNA of the CDR3 is TGCAGTGCTAGAGATAGCGACAGGGGATTTGGCACTGAAGCTTTCTTT.

This chain uses TRBV20-1 with TRBJ2-3; TRBD1 or TRBD2 may be the D gene (5 bases each). The CDR3 contains 15 residues. V was cut by 4 bases and J by 5 bases, with 19 bases left in between. Germline CDR1 is DFQATT and CDR2 is SNEGSKA (reference sequence). The CDR3 DNA follows: TGCAGTGCTAACACCCCAGGGCCGAGGGTAGATACGCAGTATTTT. Its protein is CSANTPGPRVDTQYF.

This clonotype was detected a few times. The rearrangement links TRBV7-9 to TRBJ2-7; 7 bases align to TRBD2. Germline-derived CDR1 and CDR2 are SEHNR and FQNEAQ (reference sequence). V was clipped by 5 bases and J by 4 bases; unmatched bases: 11. This CDR3 has 15 amino acids. CDR3 amino acids: CASSHTGGYPYEQYF. CDR3 DNA sequence: TGTGCCAGCAGCCACACCGGGGGGTACCCATACGAGCAGTACTTC.

The chain recombines TRBV20-1 with TRBJ2-7; TRBD1 matches 8 bases. Germline CDR1 reads DFQATT; CDR2 reads SNEGSKA (reference sequence). The CDR3 sequence is 13 residues long. V was pared by 1 base and J by 6 bases, with 5 bases of the junction left unmatched. The CDR3 DNA reads as TGCAGTGCTAGAGGCGGGACAGGTCGCGAGCAGTACTTC. Protein product: CSARGGTGREQYF.